This T cell receptor beta chain was retrieved from a study of cytomegalovirus exposure and HLA in healthy donors. Study-level results: An analysis done earlier found most TCR beta V segments productive about 87% or about 30% of the time. Specific recognition of CMV antigens was confirmed in vitro for a few chains (all CMV-associated). Most likely, a cluster of highly shared sequence variants arose as a sequencing artifact.

To note about this clone: The antigen is undetermined.

Primers: 60 Vbeta forward and 13 Jbeta reverse. Assay used: immunoSEQ multiplex PCR; TCRdb lists only in-frame clones, some missing. Among under 200,000 clones listed, approximately 77% were seen once. Germline V lookup: CDR1 SGHRS, CDR2 YFSETQ. Trimming took 0 bases from V and 5 from J; bases not matched to a gene: 2. This CDR3 spans 15 amino acids. The specimen sequenced was PBMCs. The rearrangement uses TRBV5-1 and TRBJ2-2; TRBD2 matches at 9 bases. The clonotype comes from a man between 18 and 29 years old in good health and CMV-seronegative. CDR3 coding DNA: TGCGCCAGCAGCTTGGAAGCGGGAGGTACCGGGGAGCTGTTTTTT. Translated: CASSLEAGGTGELFF.